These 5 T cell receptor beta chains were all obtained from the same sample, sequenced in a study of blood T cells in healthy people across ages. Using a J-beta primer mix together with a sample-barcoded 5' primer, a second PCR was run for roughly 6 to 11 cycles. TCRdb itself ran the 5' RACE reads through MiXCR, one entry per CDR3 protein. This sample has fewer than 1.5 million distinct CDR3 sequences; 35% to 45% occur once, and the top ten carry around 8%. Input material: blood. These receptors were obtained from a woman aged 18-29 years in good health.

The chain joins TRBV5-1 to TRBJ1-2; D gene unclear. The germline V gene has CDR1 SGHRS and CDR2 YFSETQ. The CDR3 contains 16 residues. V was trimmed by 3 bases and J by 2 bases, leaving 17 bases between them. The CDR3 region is CASSSPPGEPNYGYTF. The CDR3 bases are TGCGCCAGCAGCTCCCCCCCCGGCGAGCCCAACTATGGCTACACCTTC. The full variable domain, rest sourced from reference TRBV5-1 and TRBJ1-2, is KAGVTQTPRYLIKTRGQQVTLSCSPISGHRSVSWYQQTPGQGLQFLFEYFSETQRNKGNFPGRFSGRQFSNSRSEMNVSTLELGDSALYLCASSSPPGEPNYGYTFGSGTRLTVV.

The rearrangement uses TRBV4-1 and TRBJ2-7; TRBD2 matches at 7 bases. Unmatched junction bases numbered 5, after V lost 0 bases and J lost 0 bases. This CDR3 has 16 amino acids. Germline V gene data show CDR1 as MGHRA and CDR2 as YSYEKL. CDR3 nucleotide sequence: TGCGCCAGCAGCCAAGACCGGCGGGGGAGCTCCTACGAGCAGTACTTC. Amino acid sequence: CASSQDRRGSSYEQYF.

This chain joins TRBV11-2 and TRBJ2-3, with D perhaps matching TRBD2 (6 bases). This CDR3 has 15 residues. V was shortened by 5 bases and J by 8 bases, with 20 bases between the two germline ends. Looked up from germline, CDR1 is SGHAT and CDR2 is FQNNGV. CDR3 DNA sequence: TGTGCCAGCAGCCCTAGCCGGGAGCCTCGGGGTACGCAGTATTTT. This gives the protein CASSPSREPRGTQYF.

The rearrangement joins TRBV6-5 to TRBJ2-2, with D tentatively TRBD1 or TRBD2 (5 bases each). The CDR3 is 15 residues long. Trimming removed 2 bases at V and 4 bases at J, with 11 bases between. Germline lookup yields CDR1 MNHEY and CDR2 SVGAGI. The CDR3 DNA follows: TGTGCCAGCAGTTACAGCGGCAGGGCCACCGGGGAGCTGTTTTTT. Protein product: CASSYSGRATGELFF.

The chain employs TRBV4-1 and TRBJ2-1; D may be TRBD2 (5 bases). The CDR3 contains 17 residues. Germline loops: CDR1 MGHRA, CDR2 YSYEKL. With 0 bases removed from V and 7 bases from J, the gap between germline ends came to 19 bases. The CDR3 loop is CASSQETARPAENEQFF. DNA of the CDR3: TGCGCCAGCAGCCAAGAAACGGCTCGACCAGCGGAGAATGAGCAGTTCTTC.